This TCR beta chain stems from a study of PD-1 blockade in classical Hodgkin lymphoma. Study information: Nivolumab dosing for patients was 3 mg/kg, administered intravenously every 2 weeks. Overall study findings and caveats: Exclusion was the outcome for patients who began nivolumab under 1 year after ASCT.

The time point denotes: cycle 4 day 1 (C4D1), after less than 7 weeks of nivolumab. All the patients suffered relapse after autologous stem cell transplantation, and brentuximab vedotin exposure differed. The patients, who had relapsed/refractory classical Hodgkin lymphoma, achieved best responses of complete response, partial response or progressive disease. To note about this clone: Its antigen is undetermined.

The CDR3 runs to 13 residues. CDR1 SGHDT and CDR2 YYEEEE come from the germline V gene. V was pared by 2 bases and J by 1 base, with 6 bases between. Assay used: immunoSEQ multiplex PCR; TCRdb lists only in-frame clones, some missing. The repertoire holds around 23,000 clones, approximately 85% seen once, with about 14% in the top ten. This receptor was obtained from a human donor with classical Hodgkin lymphoma. The chain couples TRBV5-6 to TRBJ1-1; no clear D. Sample: peripheral blood mononuclear cells (PBMCs), taken before the fourth cycle of nivolumab. The CDR3 coding sequence is TGTGCCAGCAGCTTCGGCGAGAACACTGAAGCTTTCTTT. This sequence encodes CASSFGENTEAFF.